Listed here are 16 T cell receptor beta chains from one sample, sequenced in a study of T cell responses to AZD1222 COVID-19 vaccine. Generated by immunoSEQ multiplex PCR, the TCRdb table keeps only in-frame clones and is missing some. The repertoire consists of 150,000 to 200,000 clones, with roughly 92% occurring once and the leading ten covering about 10%. This specimen consisted of peripheral blood, obtained on day 0 of AZD1222 vaccination. Receptors originate from an adult in good health.

The chain's CDR3 is CASTWWWTGLRERYGEQYF. CDR3 nucleotides: TGTGCCAGCACCTGGTGGTGGACAGGGTTACGGGAGCGGTATGGCGAGCAGTACTTC. The chain couples TRBV5-6 to TRBJ2-7; 8 bases line up with TRBD1. CDR3 length equals 19 residues. Germline V gene data show CDR1 as SGHDT and CDR2 as YYEEEE. The junction had 26 bases not matched to a gene; V was cut back by 6 bases and J by 6 bases.

The chain has TRBV6-5 and TRBJ1-1, with D tentatively TRBD1 (5 bases). The CDR3 has 14 amino acids. V gave up 2 bases and J gave up 3 bases, with 10 bases separating them. From germline, CDR1 is MNHEY and CDR2 SVGAGI. The CDR3 bases are TGTGCCAGCAGTTACCAATTGGGGGACACTGAAGCTTTCTTT. It encodes CASSYQLGDTEAFF.

This rearrangement joins TRBV19 to TRBJ2-2, with D unclear. The germline CDR1 and CDR2 sequences are LNHDA and SQIVND (reference sequence). The CDR3 length is 13 residues. V was trimmed by 4 bases and J by 5 bases, leaving 8 bases between them. CDR3 sequence: CASSTPTTGELFF. As DNA, the CDR3 is TGTGCCAGTAGTACCCCGACAACCGGGGAGCTGTTTTTT.

The gene calls are TRBV9 and TRBJ1-1; D gene uncertain. Trimming took 1 base from V and 6 from J, leaving 4 bases between them. CDR1 and CDR2 from the germline V gene are SGDLS and YYNGEE. The CDR3 has 11 residues. CDR3 residues: CASSVNSEAFF. CDR3 nucleotide sequence: TGTGCCAGCAGCGTAAACTCTGAAGCTTTCTTT.

The rearrangement uses TRBV20-1 and TRBJ1-1; 8 bases align to TRBD1. The CDR3 loop spans 11 amino acids. The germline V gene encodes CDR1 DFQATT and CDR2 SNEGSKA (reference sequence). The trim removed 6 bases at V and 11 bases at J, leaving 8 bases unmatched. CDR3 sequence: CSAPVDREAFF. The CDR3 coding sequence is TGCAGTGCCCCAGTGGACAGGGAGGCTTTCTTT.

This clone was detected only once. The chain recombines TRBV2 with TRBJ2-3; tentatively, D is TRBD2 (7 bases). The V end was cut by 7 bases, the J end by 4 bases, with 18 bases between. CDR3 size: 15 residues. Germline CDR1 is SNHLY and CDR2 is FYNNEI. Here the CDR3 DNA reads TGTGCCAGCACCCTAGGGGGGGGGAGGGCAGATACGCAGTATTTT. Protein product: CASTLGGGRADTQYF.

This clone has just one count. The rearrangement uses TRBV19 and TRBJ1-5; tentative D call: TRBD1 (5 bases). CDR3 length equals 14 residues. The V gene's germline CDR1 is LNHDA and CDR2 SQIVND (reference sequence). The V gene lost 4 bases and the J gene lost 5 bases, with 12 bases spanning the gap. CDR3 coding DNA: TGTGCCAGTAGTACGAGGACGGGGGATCAGCCCCAGCATTTT. Its protein is CASSTRTGDQPQHF.

The chain combines TRBV6-4 with TRBJ2-3, with D perhaps matching TRBD1 or TRBD2 (6 bases each). The germline CDR1 and CDR2 sequences are MRHNA and SNTAGT. The CDR3 runs 15 residues. Trimming took off 3 bases at V and 2 bases at J, with 12 bases between the two ends. The CDR3 DNA reads TGTGCCAGCAGTGAGCGGGGACATACCACAGATACGCAGTATTTT. Translating it yields CASSERGHTTDTQYF.

V and J are TRBV10-3 and TRBJ2-1; unclear D gene. The CDR3 is made up of 13 amino acids. Germline V gene data show CDR1 as ENHRY and CDR2 as SYGVKD. Deletions cut 7 bases from V and 5 bases from J, with 12 bases between. The CDR3 sequence is CAIKGVGNNEQFF. The CDR3 nucleotides read TGTGCCATCAAAGGTGTGGGAAACAATGAGCAGTTCTTC.

J is TRBJ2-2 and V is TRBV6-5, with unresolved D. The V and J ends lost 5 bases and 4 bases respectively, with 5 bases between them. Germline V gene sequence: CDR1 MNHEY, CDR2 SVGAGI. The CDR3 spans 12 residues. As DNA, the CDR3 is TGTGCCAGCAGTCCAGGCACCGGGGAGCTGTTTTTT. It encodes CASSPGTGELFF.

This clone is a singleton in its sample. This chain joins TRBV7-9 and TRBJ1-1; 9 nucleotides match TRBD1. Germline V gene lookup returns CDR1 SEHNR and CDR2 FQNEAQ (reference sequence). The ends lost 5 bases at V and 5 bases at J; junction bases unmatched: 6. The CDR3 sequence is 14 residues long. The CDR3 protein is CASSPTGGGTEAFF. Written as DNA, the CDR3 is TGTGCCAGCAGCCCGACAGGGGGGGGAACTGAAGCTTTCTTT.

The CDR3 DNA reads TGTGCCAGCTCACGCTCCGAGTTCTCCTACAATGAGCAGTTCTTC. As protein: CASSRSEFSYNEQFF. The rearrangement joins TRBV18 to TRBJ2-1; D not resolved. Germline values: CDR1 KGHSH, CDR2 LQKENI. V gave up 4 bases and J gave up 0 bases, with 10 bases separating them. This CDR3 comprises 15 residues.

The chain couples TRBV7-6 to TRBJ1-4, with D uncertain. The V gene lost 3 bases and the J gene lost 0 bases, with 11 bases spanning the gap. CDR3 length: 16 residues. Germline lookup yields CDR1 SGHVS and CDR2 FNYEAQ. CDR3 in DNA: TGTGCCAGCAGCTTCGGGAGGGCAGCAACTAATGAAAAACTGTTTTTT. Protein product: CASSFGRAATNEKLFF.

This clone was recorded only once. Here the CDR3 reads CASSEGNNQPQHF. For the CDR3, the DNA is TGTGCCAGCAGTGAAGGTAACAATCAGCCCCAGCATTTT. The chain joins TRBV6-1 to TRBJ1-5; D not certain. Trimming cost V 1 base and J 3 bases, with 4 bases left between them. The CDR3 totals 13 residues. Germline lookup yields CDR1 MNHNS and CDR2 SASEGT.

This chain uses TRBV10-3 with TRBJ1-3; no definite D call. CDR1 is ENHRY and CDR2 is SYGVKD in the germline V gene. The V end lost 5 bases, the J end lost 4 bases, and 9 bases lay between the germline ends. The CDR3 runs 13 residues. CDR3 sequence (DNA): TGTGCCATCAGTCTGGATTTCGGAAACACCATATATTTT. Protein product: CAISLDFGNTIYF.

The chain recombines TRBV4-3 with TRBJ1-1; no clear D. This CDR3 has 14 residues. Trimming left V 0 bases short and J 4 bases short, with 9 bases between. Germline CDR1 reads LGHNA; CDR2 reads YSLEER. The CDR3 loop is CASSQEVATTEAFF. The CDR3, as DNA: TGCGCCAGCAGCCAAGAGGTGGCAACCACTGAAGCTTTCTTT.